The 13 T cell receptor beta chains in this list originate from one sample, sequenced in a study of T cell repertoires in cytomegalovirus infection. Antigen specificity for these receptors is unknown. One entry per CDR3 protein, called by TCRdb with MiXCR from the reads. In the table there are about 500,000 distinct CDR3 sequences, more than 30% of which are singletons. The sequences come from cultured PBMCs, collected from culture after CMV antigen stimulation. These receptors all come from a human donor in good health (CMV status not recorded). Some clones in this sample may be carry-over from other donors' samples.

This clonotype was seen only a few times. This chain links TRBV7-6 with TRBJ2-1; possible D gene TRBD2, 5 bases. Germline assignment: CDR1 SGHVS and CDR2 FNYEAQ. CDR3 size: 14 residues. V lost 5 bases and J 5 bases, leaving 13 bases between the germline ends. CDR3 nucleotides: TGTGCCAGCAGCAATGGACTGGGGAACAATGAGCAGTTCTTC. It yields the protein CASSNGLGNNEQFF.

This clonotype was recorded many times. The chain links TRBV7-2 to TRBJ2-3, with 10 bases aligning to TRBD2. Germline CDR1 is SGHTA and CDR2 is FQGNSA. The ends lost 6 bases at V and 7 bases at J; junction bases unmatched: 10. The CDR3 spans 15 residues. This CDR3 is CASRNLAGDVYTQYF. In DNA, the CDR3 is TGTGCCAGCAGGAATCTAGCGGGAGACGTGTATACGCAGTATTTT.

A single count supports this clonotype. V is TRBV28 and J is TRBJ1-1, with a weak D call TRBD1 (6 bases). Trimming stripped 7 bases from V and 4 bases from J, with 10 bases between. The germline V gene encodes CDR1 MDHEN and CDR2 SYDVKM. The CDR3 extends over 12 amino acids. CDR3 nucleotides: TGTGCCAGCAACGAACAGGGCACTGAAGCTTTCTTT. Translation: CASNEQGTEAFF.

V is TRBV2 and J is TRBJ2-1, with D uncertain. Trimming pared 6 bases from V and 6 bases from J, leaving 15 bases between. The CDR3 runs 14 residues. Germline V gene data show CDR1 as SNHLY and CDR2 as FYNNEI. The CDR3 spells CASSLGFGTNEQFF. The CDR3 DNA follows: TGTGCCAGCAGCCTCGGTTTTGGTACCAATGAGCAGTTCTTC.

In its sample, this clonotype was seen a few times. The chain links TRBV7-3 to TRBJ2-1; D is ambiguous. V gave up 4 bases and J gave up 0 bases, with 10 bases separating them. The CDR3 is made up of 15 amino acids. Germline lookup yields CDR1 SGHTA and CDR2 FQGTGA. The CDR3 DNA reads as TGTGCCAGCAGCTCTAGGGCGACCTCCTACAATGAGCAGTTCTTC. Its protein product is CASSSRATSYNEQFF.

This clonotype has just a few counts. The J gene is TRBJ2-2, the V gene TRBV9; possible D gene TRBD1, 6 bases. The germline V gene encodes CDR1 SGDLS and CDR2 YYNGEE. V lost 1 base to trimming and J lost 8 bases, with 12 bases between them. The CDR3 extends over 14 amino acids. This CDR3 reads CASSVSGARGELFF. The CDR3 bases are TGTGCCAGCAGCGTATCAGGGGCTCGAGGGGAGCTGTTTTTT.

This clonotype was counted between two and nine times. CDR3 protein: CASRPGTGLRYEQYF. The CDR3 DNA follows: TGTGCCAGCAGGCCCGGGACAGGGCTTCGCTACGAGCAGTACTTC. The J gene is TRBJ2-7, the V gene TRBV7-2; 9 bases match TRBD1. Looked up from germline, CDR1 is SGHTA and CDR2 is FQGNSA. V trimming: 6 bases; J trimming: 3 bases; junction bases outside the gene matches: 9. There are 15 residues in the CDR3.

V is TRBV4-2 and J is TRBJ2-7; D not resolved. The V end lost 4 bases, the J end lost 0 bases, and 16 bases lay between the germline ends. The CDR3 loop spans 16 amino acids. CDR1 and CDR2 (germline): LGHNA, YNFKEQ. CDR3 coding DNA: TGTGCCAGCAGCCCAGACGACCCTTTTAGCTCCTACGAGCAGTACTTC. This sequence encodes CASSPDDPFSSYEQYF.

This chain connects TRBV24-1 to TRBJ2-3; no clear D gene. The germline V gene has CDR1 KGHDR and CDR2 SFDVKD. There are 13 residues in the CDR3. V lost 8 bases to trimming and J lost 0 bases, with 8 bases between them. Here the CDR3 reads CATTEGSTDTQYF. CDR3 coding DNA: TGTGCCACCACCGAAGGAAGCACAGATACGCAGTATTTT.

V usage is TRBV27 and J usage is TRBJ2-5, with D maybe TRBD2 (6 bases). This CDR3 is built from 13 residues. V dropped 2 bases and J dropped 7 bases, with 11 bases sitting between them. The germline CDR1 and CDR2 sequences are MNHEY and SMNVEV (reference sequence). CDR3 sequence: CASSLHGGTTQYF. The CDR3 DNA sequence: TGTGCCAGCAGTTTACACGGAGGGACGACCCAGTACTTC.

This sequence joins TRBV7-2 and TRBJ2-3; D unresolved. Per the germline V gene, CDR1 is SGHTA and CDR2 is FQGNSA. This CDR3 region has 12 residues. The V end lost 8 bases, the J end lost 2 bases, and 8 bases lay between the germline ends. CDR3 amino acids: CASASYTDTQYF. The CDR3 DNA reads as TGTGCCAGCGCGTCGTACACAGATACGCAGTATTTT.

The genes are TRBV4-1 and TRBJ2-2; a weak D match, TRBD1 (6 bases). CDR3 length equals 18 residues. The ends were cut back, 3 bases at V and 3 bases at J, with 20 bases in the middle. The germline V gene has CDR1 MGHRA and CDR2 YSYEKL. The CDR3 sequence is CASSHVEGDTDHTGELFF. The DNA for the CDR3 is TGCGCCAGCAGCCACGTAGAGGGGGACACAGATCACACCGGGGAGCTGTTTTTT.

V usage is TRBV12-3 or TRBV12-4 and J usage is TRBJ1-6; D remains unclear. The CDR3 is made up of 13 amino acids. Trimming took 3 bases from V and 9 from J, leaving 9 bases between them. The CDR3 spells CASSFPPGSPLHF. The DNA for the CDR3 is TGTGCCAGCAGTTTCCCACCCGGTTCACCCCTCCACTTT.